This T cell receptor (beta chain) emerged from a study of blood T cell repertoires in COVID-19. Overall study context: Donors in the United States, Italy and Spain gave samples during acute or convalescent COVID-19. PBMCs, B-cell-depleted T cells, or T cells provided the cDNA or gDNA that made up the material.

CDR1 and CDR2 (germline): MDHEN, SYDVKM. V was pared by 10 bases and J by 11 bases, with 18 bases between. This CDR3 is built from 13 residues. Authors' processing steps: Nucleated cell counts were estimated from reference gene primer amplification. Here immunoSEQ multiplex PCR was the method, and the copy in TCRdb shows in-frame clones only, minus some. Clone size and V and J calls were adopted from that table, with D and trimming inferred from the DNA. This sample has 110,000 to 150,000 clones; about 89% occur once, and the top ten carry less than 3%. The clonotype originates from a man aged 55 to 70 with active or convalescent COVID-19. The sequenced sample consisted of peripheral blood. The chain combines TRBV28 with TRBJ1-6; D is uncertain. CDR3 residues: CATLSDQRAPLHF. The CDR3 DNA reads as TGTGCCACGCTAAGCGACCAGAGGGCACCCCTCCACTTT.